A selection of T cell receptor beta chains follows, all from one sample in a study of blood T cell repertoires in COVID-19. Clones were sequenced by immunoSEQ multiplex PCR, and TCRdb holds only the in-frame ones, with some missing. Of fewer than 35,000 clones detected, 70% to 90% appear once; the ten largest clones hold 20% to 30%. The specimen was peripheral blood. The source is a woman aged 80 or over with active or convalescent COVID-19. CDR3s include the opening cysteine and the closing phenylalanine or tryptophan. D genes are given only for firm matches. Some rows have no size entry. The others give once, few or many, or a class for an expanded clone.

clone_size	d_call	v_call	j_call	cdr3_aa	cdr3_nt
NA	TRBD1	TRBV5-4	TRBJ2-7	CASSLGPQGRIYEQYF	TGTGCCAGCAGCTTGGGGCCACAGGGGCGGATTTACGAGCAGTACTTC
once	TRBD1	TRBV19	TRBJ1-1	CASSTRQGMREAFF	TGTGCCAGTAGCACTAGACAGGGGATGCGTGAAGCTTTCTTT
NA	TRBD1	TRBV19	TRBJ2-7	CASSPRNTGADSYEQYF	TGTGCCAGTAGCCCAAGGAACACAGGGGCTGACTCCTACGAGCAGTACTTC
NA	NA	TRBV2	TRBJ1-1	CASSEGEGGTEAFF	TGTGCCAGCAGTGAAGGGGAAGGGGGCACTGAAGCTTTCTTT
NA	NA	TRBV9	TRBJ2-2	CASSVANPGVTGELFF	TGTGCCAGCAGCGTAGCCAACCCAGGGGTAACCGGGGAGCTGTTTTTT
NA	TRBD1	TRBV15	TRBJ2-7	CATSYLDRETYEQYF	TGTGCCACCTCCTATTTGGACAGGGAAACCTACGAGCAGTACTTC
NA	NA	TRBV7-6	TRBJ2-3	CASSLGSTASTDTQYF	TGTGCCAGCAGCTTAGGTTCGACAGCTAGCACAGATACGCAGTATTTT
NA	TRBD1	TRBV6-6	TRBJ1-5	CASSRNTGGKGNQPQHF	TGTGCCAGCAGTCGAAATACAGGGGGCAAGGGCAATCAGCCCCAGCATTTT
NA	TRBD2	TRBV5-1	TRBJ2-1	CASSPGLARRFYNEQFF	TGCGCCAGCAGCCCGGGACTAGCACGTCGATTCTACAATGAGCAGTTCTTC
few	TRBD1	TRBV28	TRBJ1-5	CASFPGTGGRFQPQHF	TGTGCCAGCTTCCCCGGGACAGGGGGCAGGTTTCAGCCCCAGCATTTT
NA	NA	TRBV5-4	TRBJ1-1	CASSLNQGRNTEAFF	TGTGCCAGCAGCTTGAATCAGGGGAGGAACACTGAAGCTTTCTTT
large	NA	TRBV7-8	TRBJ2-3	CASSLAGRTDTQYF	TGTGCCAGCAGCTTAGCTGGCAGGACAGATACGCAGTATTTT
NA	TRBD1	TRBV27	TRBJ1-6	CASSPRGQVGSPLHF	TGTGCCAGCAGTCCCAGGGGACAGGTCGGGTCACCCCTCCACTTT
NA	NA	TRBV18	TRBJ2-1	CASSQNQGLEQFF	TGTGCCAGCTCACAAAATCAGGGGCTCGAGCAGTTCTTC
NA	NA	TRBV7-8	TRBJ2-7	CASSLTDYPYEQYF	TGTGCCAGCAGCTTAACTGACTACCCCTACGAGCAGTACTTC
NA	NA	TRBV18	TRBJ2-7	CASSPSGTYEQYF	TGTGCCAGCTCACCATCAGGTACCTACGAGCAGTACTTC
NA	NA	TRBV28	TRBJ1-1	CASSTTGDSNTEAFF	TGTGCCAGCAGTACTACAGGAGACTCGAACACTGAAGCTTTCTTT
NA	NA	TRBV7-9	TRBJ1-1	CASSFSGTEAFF	TGTGCCAGCAGCTTTTCGGGCACTGAAGCTTTCTTT
once	TRBD2	TRBV10-1	TRBJ2-3	CASSERGVVGTDTQYF	TGCGCCAGCAGTGAGCGGGGGGTTGTTGGCACAGATACGCAGTATTTT
NA	TRBD1	TRBV6-5	TRBJ1-2	CASSRTGNNYGYTF	TGTGCCAGCAGTCGGACAGGGAATAACTATGGCTACACCTTC
NA	TRBD1	TRBV27	TRBJ1-2	CASSQPGQGVYGYTF	TGTGCCAGCAGTCAACCCGGACAGGGGGTGTATGGCTACACCTTC